Shown below are 2 T cell receptor beta chains from a single sample sequenced in a study of blood T cells in healthy people across ages. Primers used in a second PCR of roughly 7 to 12 cycles were a sample-barcoded 5' primer and a J-beta primer mix. From the 5' RACE reads, TCRdb called clonotypes with MiXCR, one entry per CDR3 protein. The table shows about 730,000 distinct CDR3 sequences, with roughly 43% occurring only once. The sample comprised blood. The source of these receptors is a woman in her sixties or seventies in good health.

This clonotype was counted between two and nine times. The chain uses TRBV9 and TRBJ2-5; 7 nucleotides agree with TRBD2. The CDR3 runs 15 residues. V lost 4 bases, J lost 1 base, and 7 bases stayed unmatched. Germline V gives CDR1 SGDLS, CDR2 YYNGEE. Here the CDR3 reads CASSPKRLAQETQYF. The DNA of the CDR3 is TGTGCCAGCAGCCCAAAAAGACTAGCCCAAGAGACCCAGTACTTC.

The chain employs TRBV7-2 and TRBJ2-6; no firm D call. Trimming shortened V by 2 bases and J by 0 bases, and 8 bases separated the two germline ends. The CDR3 loop spans 16 amino acids. In germline, CDR1 is SGHTA, CDR2 FQGNSA. In nucleotides, the CDR3 is TGTGCCAGCAGCTTAAAACGGCCCTCTGGGGCCAACGTCCTGACTTTC. Residues: CASSLKRPSGANVLTF.